This TCR beta chain was profiled in a study of spatial heterogeneity in lung cancer. CDR1 and CDR2 (germline): SNHLY, FYNNEI. The CDR3 length is 14 residues. V was clipped by 4 bases and J by 5 bases; unmatched bases: 7. Study-wide findings and caveats: Mutation counts in tumors were tracked by counts of expanded intratumoral alpha and beta TCRs.

MiXCR was run by TCRdb on the 5' RACE reads, yielding one entry per CDR3 protein. The table has fewer than 20,000 distinct CDR3 sequences, approximately 7% seen once. This clonotype was picked up many times. Its antigen is unknown. This beta chain is a stray sequence in a library constructed for alpha chains; its clone size is not meaningful. Time point here: sample taken at primary tumor resection. Specimen: lung tumor tissue, collected at surgery. V and J are TRBV2 and TRBJ1-1; 7 bases are a match to TRBD1. The clonotype was recovered from a female donor with early-stage non-small cell lung cancer. The CDR3 nucleotides are TGTGCCAGCAGTGTCAGACAGGGAGTTACTGAAGCTTTCTTT. Translating gives CASSVRQGVTEAFF.